Listed below are T cell receptor beta chains from one sample, sequenced in a study of blood T cells in healthy people across ages. TCRdb reprocessed the 5' RACE reads via MiXCR and lists one record per CDR3 protein. Among some 1.5 million distinct CDR3 sequences listed, roughly 27% were seen once. Sequencing used blood. The receptors originated from a woman aged 25 to 39 in good health. Each CDR3 is given with its conserved first and last residue. A D gene is named only where the DNA matches it firmly. Clone size is given for some rows only: seen once, a few or many times, or a class if the clone is expanded.

abundance: few; j_gene: TRBJ2-1; v_gene: TRBV5-1; d_gene: TRBD2; CDR3aa: CASRGWGTSGRPSSNEQFF; CDR3nt: TGCGCCAGCAGGGGCTGGGGGACTAGCGGGAGGCCGAGCTCCAATGAGCAGTTCTTC
abundance: .; j_gene: TRBJ1-2; v_gene: TRBV7-9; d_gene: TRBD1; CDR3aa: CASTRVQGYGYTF; CDR3nt: TGTGCCAGCACCCGGGTACAGGGGTATGGCTACACCTTC
abundance: few; j_gene: TRBJ2-1; v_gene: TRBV11-3; d_gene: .; CDR3aa: CASSSLGRASRDEQFF; CDR3nt: TGTGCCAGCAGCTCCCTCGGAAGAGCGAGTCGGGATGAGCAGTTCTTC
abundance: few; j_gene: TRBJ2-5; v_gene: TRBV28; d_gene: .; CDR3aa: CASSPLNETQYF; CDR3nt: TGTGCCAGCAGTCCCCTTAATGAGACCCAGTACTTC
abundance: few; j_gene: TRBJ2-2; v_gene: TRBV5-1; d_gene: .; CDR3aa: CASSADGTGELFF; CDR3nt: TGCGCCAGCAGCGCCGACGGCACCGGGGAGCTGTTTTTT
abundance: .; j_gene: TRBJ1-5; v_gene: TRBV20-1; d_gene: .; CDR3aa: CSASVPVDSNQPQHF; CDR3nt: TGCAGTGCTAGTGTGCCAGTTGATAGCAATCAGCCCCAGCATTTT
abundance: few; j_gene: TRBJ2-7; v_gene: TRBV29-1; d_gene: TRBD2; CDR3aa: CSARGGASYEQYF; CDR3nt: TGCAGCGCTCGGGGGGGGGCCAGCTACGAGCAGTACTTC
abundance: few; j_gene: TRBJ2-3; v_gene: TRBV30; d_gene: .; CDR3aa: CAWRMRDTQYF; CDR3nt: TGTGCCTGGAGAATGAGGGATACGCAGTATTTT
abundance: .; j_gene: TRBJ2-1; v_gene: TRBV5-1; d_gene: TRBD2; CDR3aa: CASSRVKREDNEQFF; CDR3nt: TGCGCCAGCAGCAGAGTTAAGCGGGAGGACAATGAGCAGTTCTTC
abundance: few; j_gene: TRBJ2-1; v_gene: TRBV12-3/TRBV12-4; d_gene: .; CDR3aa: CASSLAGRGGGRTYNEQFF; CDR3nt: TGTGCCAGCAGTTTAGCTGGGCGGGGTGGGGGGCGCACCTACAATGAGCAGTTCTTC
abundance: many; j_gene: TRBJ2-3; v_gene: TRBV7-2; d_gene: TRBD2; CDR3aa: CASSLGFLTSADTDTQYF; CDR3nt: TGTGCCAGCAGCTTAGGGTTCTTGACTAGCGCGGACACAGATACGCAGTATTTT
abundance: few; j_gene: TRBJ1-1; v_gene: TRBV4-1; d_gene: .; CDR3aa: CASSQTTLREHTEAFF; CDR3nt: TGCGCCAGCAGCCAAACGACCCTACGGGAGCACACTGAAGCTTTCTTT
abundance: .; j_gene: TRBJ2-5; v_gene: TRBV19; d_gene: TRBD1; CDR3aa: CASSVGQGAQTQYF; CDR3nt: TGTGCCAGTTCTGTGGGACAGGGGGCACAGACCCAGTACTTC
abundance: .; j_gene: TRBJ1-1; v_gene: TRBV4-3; d_gene: .; CDR3aa: CASSQASLRRTRVNTEAFF; CDR3nt: TGCGCCAGCAGCCAAGCTTCCCTCCGGCGAACGAGGGTGAACACTGAAGCTTTCTTT
abundance: .; j_gene: TRBJ2-7; v_gene: TRBV7-2; d_gene: .; CDR3aa: CASSFRPGYEQYF; CDR3nt: TGTGCCAGCAGCTTTAGGCCCGGCTACGAGCAGTACTTC
abundance: few; j_gene: TRBJ1-4; v_gene: TRBV5-1; d_gene: .; CDR3aa: CASSLDGRLFF; CDR3nt: TGCGCCAGCAGCTTGGACGGGAGGCTGTTTTTT
abundance: few; j_gene: TRBJ1-5; v_gene: TRBV27; d_gene: .; CDR3aa: CASTRRGGNSNQPQHF; CDR3nt: TGTGCCAGCACCCGACGTGGGGGGAACAGCAATCAGCCCCAGCATTTT
abundance: .; j_gene: TRBJ2-4; v_gene: TRBV5-6; d_gene: .; CDR3aa: CASSYTESFGNIQYF; CDR3nt: TGTGCCAGCAGTTATACAGAGTCTTTCGGTAACATTCAGTACTTC
abundance: few; j_gene: TRBJ2-1; v_gene: TRBV10-3; d_gene: TRBD1; CDR3aa: CAISEGTGGRGEQFF; CDR3nt: TGTGCCATCAGTGAGGGGACAGGGGGGCGGGGAGAGCAGTTCTTC
abundance: .; j_gene: TRBJ2-5; v_gene: TRBV15; d_gene: TRBD1; CDR3aa: CATSRDRDRASKQYF; CDR3nt: TGTGCCACCAGCAGAGATCGGGACAGGGCTTCCAAGCAGTACTTC
abundance: .; j_gene: TRBJ1-1; v_gene: TRBV10-3; d_gene: .; CDR3aa: CAVARTLGNTEAFF; CDR3nt: TGTGCCGTAGCAAGGACCCTGGGGAACACTGAAGCTTTCTTT
abundance: many; j_gene: TRBJ2-7; v_gene: TRBV29-1; d_gene: TRBD1; CDR3aa: CSVDGQGYEQYF; CDR3nt: TGCAGCGTTGACGGACAGGGCTACGAGCAGTACTTC
abundance: .; j_gene: TRBJ2-1; v_gene: TRBV7-9; d_gene: TRBD2; CDR3aa: CASRRADGRNEQFF; CDR3nt: TGTGCCAGCAGGCGGGCCGACGGGAGGAATGAGCAGTTCTTC
abundance: few; j_gene: TRBJ2-1; v_gene: TRBV6-2/TRBV6-3; d_gene: .; CDR3aa: CASSQGRERNYNEQFF; CDR3nt: TGTGCCAGCAGCCAAGGACGGGAGCGAAATTACAATGAGCAGTTCTTC
abundance: few; j_gene: TRBJ2-7; v_gene: TRBV10-3; d_gene: .; CDR3aa: CAISADGSGNEQYF; CDR3nt: TGTGCCATCAGTGCTGATGGCTCGGGGAATGAGCAGTACTTC
abundance: few; j_gene: TRBJ2-1; v_gene: TRBV29-1; d_gene: .; CDR3aa: CSVEGGGTGDEQFF; CDR3nt: TGCAGCGTTGAAGGGGGCGGGACTGGAGATGAGCAGTTCTTC
abundance: few; j_gene: TRBJ2-3; v_gene: TRBV6-2/TRBV6-3; d_gene: TRBD1; CDR3aa: CATLDRGAADTQYF; CDR3nt: TGTGCCACCCTGGACAGGGGAGCAGCAGATACGCAGTATTTT
abundance: .; j_gene: TRBJ2-5; v_gene: TRBV28; d_gene: .; CDR3aa: CASSLRGGGKYEEYF; CDR3nt: TGTGCCAGCAGTCTAAGGGGCGGGGGCAAATACGAGGAGTACTTC
abundance: .; j_gene: TRBJ2-7; v_gene: TRBV12-3/TRBV12-4; d_gene: .; CDR3aa: CASSRVVVEQYF; CDR3nt: TGTGCCAGCAGTAGAGTGGTCGTGGAGCAGTACTTC
abundance: few; j_gene: TRBJ2-7; v_gene: TRBV10-3; d_gene: .; CDR3aa: CAISDGLYEQYF; CDR3nt: TGTGCCATCAGTGACGGACTCTACGAGCAGTACTTC
abundance: many; j_gene: TRBJ2-7; v_gene: TRBV9; d_gene: .; CDR3aa: CASSVDGTRYEQYF; CDR3nt: TGTGCCAGCAGCGTAGATGGGACCCGATACGAGCAGTACTTC
abundance: few; j_gene: TRBJ2-1; v_gene: TRBV6-5; d_gene: .; CDR3aa: CASSGRAGRSNEQFF; CDR3nt: TGTGCCAGCAGTGGTCGGGCAGGGCGATCGAATGAGCAGTTCTTC
abundance: .; j_gene: TRBJ2-7; v_gene: TRBV5-5; d_gene: .; CDR3aa: CASSPGPAVSSYEQYF; CDR3nt: TGTGCCAGCAGCCCGGGACCAGCGGTAAGCTCCTACGAGCAGTACTTC
abundance: .; j_gene: TRBJ2-1; v_gene: TRBV5-1; d_gene: .; CDR3aa: CASSSAESDYNEQFF; CDR3nt: TGCGCCAGCAGCTCAGCAGAGAGTGACTACAATGAGCAGTTCTTC
abundance: .; j_gene: TRBJ2-5; v_gene: TRBV20-1; d_gene: .; CDR3aa: CSARSPRDATETQYF; CDR3nt: TGCAGTGCTAGATCCCCCCGGGATGCCACGGAGACCCAGTACTTC
abundance: many; j_gene: TRBJ1-6; v_gene: TRBV12-3/TRBV12-4; d_gene: .; CDR3aa: CASSFQGSSSPLHF; CDR3nt: TGTGCCAGCAGTTTCCAGGGTTCAAGCTCACCCCTCCACTTT
abundance: few; j_gene: TRBJ1-5; v_gene: TRBV6-1; d_gene: .; CDR3aa: CASILRGRVGQPQHF; CDR3nt: TGTGCCAGCATTTTGAGGGGCAGGGTGGGTCAGCCCCAGCATTTT
abundance: many; j_gene: TRBJ2-1; v_gene: TRBV4-3; d_gene: .; CDR3aa: CASSQEGSPGYNEQFF; CDR3nt: TGCGCCAGCAGCCAAGAAGGGTCCCCAGGCTACAATGAGCAGTTCTTC
abundance: .; j_gene: TRBJ2-5; v_gene: TRBV20-1; d_gene: .; CDR3aa: CSAGDRDSETQYF; CDR3nt: TGCAGTGCTGGAGACAGAGATAGCGAGACCCAGTACTTC
abundance: .; j_gene: TRBJ2-1; v_gene: TRBV20-1; d_gene: .; CDR3aa: CSAIWTPYNEQFF; CDR3nt: TGCAGTGCTATTTGGACACCATACAATGAGCAGTTCTTC
abundance: .; j_gene: TRBJ2-7; v_gene: TRBV18; d_gene: TRBD2; CDR3aa: CASSPDGGAGGYEQYF; CDR3nt: TGTGCCAGCTCACCGGATGGTGGGGCGGGAGGCTACGAGCAGTACTTC
abundance: .; j_gene: TRBJ1-3; v_gene: TRBV12-3/TRBV12-4; d_gene: TRBD1; CDR3aa: CASRGYRGSGNTIYF; CDR3nt: TGTGCCAGCAGAGGTTACAGGGGCTCTGGAAACACCATATATTTT
abundance: .; j_gene: TRBJ1-1; v_gene: TRBV12-3/TRBV12-4; d_gene: .; CDR3aa: CASSLALWGNTEAFF; CDR3nt: TGTGCCAGCAGTTTAGCGCTTTGGGGGAACACTGAAGCTTTCTTT
abundance: many; j_gene: TRBJ2-7; v_gene: TRBV7-2; d_gene: .; CDR3aa: CASSLVGVKSSYEQYF; CDR3nt: TGTGCCAGCAGCTTAGTAGGAGTTAAAAGCTCCTACGAGCAGTACTTC
abundance: .; j_gene: TRBJ2-7; v_gene: TRBV6-1; d_gene: .; CDR3aa: CASSELGGSSYEQYF; CDR3nt: TGTGCCAGCAGTGAACTAGGAGGAAGCTCCTACGAGCAGTACTTC
abundance: few; j_gene: TRBJ2-7; v_gene: TRBV28; d_gene: .; CDR3aa: CASSFVFTRPGRYEQYF; CDR3nt: TGTGCCAGCAGTTTTGTTTTCACACGTCCGGGTAGGTACGAGCAGTACTTC
abundance: .; j_gene: TRBJ2-1; v_gene: TRBV14; d_gene: TRBD2; CDR3aa: CASSRLAGTYNEQFF; CDR3nt: TGTGCCAGCAGCCGACTAGCGGGGACCTACAATGAGCAGTTCTTC
abundance: many; j_gene: TRBJ2-4; v_gene: TRBV9; d_gene: .; CDR3aa: CASSPRPPGDIQYF; CDR3nt: TGTGCCAGCAGCCCCAGACCCCCCGGGGACATTCAGTACTTC
abundance: .; j_gene: TRBJ2-7; v_gene: TRBV6-6; d_gene: .; CDR3aa: CASAGTRAEQYF; CDR3nt: TGTGCCAGCGCTGGGACTCGGGCCGAGCAGTACTTC
abundance: few; j_gene: TRBJ2-7; v_gene: TRBV27; d_gene: .; CDR3aa: CASSLGRGHYEQYF; CDR3nt: TGTGCCAGCAGTCTAGGCAGGGGCCACTACGAGCAGTACTTC
abundance: few; j_gene: TRBJ2-2; v_gene: TRBV28; d_gene: .; CDR3aa: CASSFLYGELFF; CDR3nt: TGTGCCAGCAGTTTCTTATACGGGGAGCTGTTTTTT
abundance: .; j_gene: TRBJ1-2; v_gene: TRBV7-9; d_gene: .; CDR3aa: CASSPASSTREGGYTF; CDR3nt: TGCGCCAGCAGCCCGGCGAGCAGTACACGGGAGGGTGGCTACACCTTC
abundance: .; j_gene: TRBJ1-5; v_gene: TRBV20-1; d_gene: .; CDR3aa: CSARVSGSYSNQPRHF; CDR3nt: TGCAGTGCTAGAGTGTCAGGGTCATATAGCAATCAGCCCCGGCATTTT
abundance: .; j_gene: TRBJ1-2; v_gene: TRBV7-6; d_gene: .; CDR3aa: CASSFKGALNGYTF; CDR3nt: TGTGCCAGCAGTTTTAAAGGGGCCTTGAATGGCTACACCTTC
abundance: .; j_gene: TRBJ2-7; v_gene: TRBV15; d_gene: .; CDR3aa: CATSRDPPGGLNAYEQYF; CDR3nt: TGTGCCACCAGCAGAGATCCCCCTGGAGGTCTCAATGCTTACGAGCAGTACTTC